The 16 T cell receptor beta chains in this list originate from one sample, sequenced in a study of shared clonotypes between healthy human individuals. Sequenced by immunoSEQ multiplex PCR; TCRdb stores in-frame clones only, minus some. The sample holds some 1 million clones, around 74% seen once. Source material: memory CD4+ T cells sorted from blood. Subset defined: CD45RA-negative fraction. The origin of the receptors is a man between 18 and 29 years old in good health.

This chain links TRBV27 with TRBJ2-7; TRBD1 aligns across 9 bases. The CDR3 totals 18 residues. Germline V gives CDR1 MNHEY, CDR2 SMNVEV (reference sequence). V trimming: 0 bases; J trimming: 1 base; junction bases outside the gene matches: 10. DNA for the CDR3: TGTGCCAGCAGTTTATCTAAAACTCCCGGGACAGGGTCCTACGAGCAGTACTTC. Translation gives CASSLSKTPGTGSYEQYF.

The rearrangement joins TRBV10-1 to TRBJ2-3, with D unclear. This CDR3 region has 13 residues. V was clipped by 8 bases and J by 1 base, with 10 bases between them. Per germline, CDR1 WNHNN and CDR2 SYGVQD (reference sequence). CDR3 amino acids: CASASGGTDTQYF. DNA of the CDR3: TGCGCCAGCGCAAGTGGGGGCACAGATACGCAGTATTTT.

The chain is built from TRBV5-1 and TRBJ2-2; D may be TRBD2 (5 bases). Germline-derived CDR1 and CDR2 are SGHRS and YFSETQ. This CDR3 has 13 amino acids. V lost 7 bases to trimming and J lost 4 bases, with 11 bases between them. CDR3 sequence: CASGLGSTGELFF. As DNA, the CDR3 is TGCGCCAGCGGGCTGGGGAGCACCGGGGAGCTGTTTTTT. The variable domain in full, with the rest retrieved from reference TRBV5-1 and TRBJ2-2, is KAGVTQTPRYLIKTRGQQVTLSCSPISGHRSVSWYQQTPGQGLQFLFEYFSETQRNKGNFPGRFSGRQFSNSRSEMNVSTLELGDSALYLCASGLGSTGELFFGEGSRLTVL.

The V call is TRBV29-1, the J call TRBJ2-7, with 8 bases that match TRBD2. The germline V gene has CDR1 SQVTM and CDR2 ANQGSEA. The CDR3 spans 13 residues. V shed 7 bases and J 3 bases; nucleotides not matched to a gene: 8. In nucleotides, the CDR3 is TGCAGCGCGACCCTAGCGGGCCGCTACGAGCAGTACTTC. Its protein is CSATLAGRYEQYF.

The CDR3 reads CASSLSGAPSYEQYF. The CDR3 bases are TGTGCCAGCAGCTTATCGGGGGCTCCCTCCTACGAGCAGTACTTC. The chain recombines TRBV7-2 with TRBJ2-5; D is possibly TRBD1 or TRBD2 (6 bases each). The J call may be mistaken, given a closer DNA end match to TRBJ2-7. In germline, CDR1 is SGHTA, CDR2 FQGNSA. The CDR3 totals 15 residues.

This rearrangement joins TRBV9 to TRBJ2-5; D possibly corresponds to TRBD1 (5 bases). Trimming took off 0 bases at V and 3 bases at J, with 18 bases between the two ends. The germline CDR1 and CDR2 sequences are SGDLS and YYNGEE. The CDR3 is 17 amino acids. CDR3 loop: CASSVASGLSREETQYF. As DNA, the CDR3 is TGTGCCAGCAGCGTAGCTTCTGGGTTGTCCAGGGAAGAGACCCAGTACTTC.

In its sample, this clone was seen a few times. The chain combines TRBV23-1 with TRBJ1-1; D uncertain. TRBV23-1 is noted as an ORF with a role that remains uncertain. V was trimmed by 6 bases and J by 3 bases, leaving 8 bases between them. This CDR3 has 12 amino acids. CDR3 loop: CASRKPDTEAFF. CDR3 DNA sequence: TGCGCCAGCAGGAAACCGGACACTGAAGCTTTCTTT.

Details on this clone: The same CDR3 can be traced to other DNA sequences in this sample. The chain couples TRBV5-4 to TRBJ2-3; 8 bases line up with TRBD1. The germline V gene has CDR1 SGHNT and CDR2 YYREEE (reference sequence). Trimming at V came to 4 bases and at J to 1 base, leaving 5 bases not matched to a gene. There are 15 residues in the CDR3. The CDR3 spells CASSRGQGGTDTQYF. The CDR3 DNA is TGTGCCAGCAGCCGTGGACAGGGAGGCACAGATACGCAGTATTTT.

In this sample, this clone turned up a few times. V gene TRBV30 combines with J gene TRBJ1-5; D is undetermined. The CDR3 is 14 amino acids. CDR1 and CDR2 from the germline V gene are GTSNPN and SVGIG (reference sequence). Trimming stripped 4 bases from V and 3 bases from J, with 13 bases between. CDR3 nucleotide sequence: TGTGCCTGGACTCCCTCTTTGGTCAATCAGCCCCAGCATTTT. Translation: CAWTPSLVNQPQHF.

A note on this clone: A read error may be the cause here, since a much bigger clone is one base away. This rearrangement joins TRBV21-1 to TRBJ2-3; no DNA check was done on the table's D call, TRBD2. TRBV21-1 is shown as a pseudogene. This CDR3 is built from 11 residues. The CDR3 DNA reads TGTGCCAGCAGCCCCGGGGATACGCAGTATTTT. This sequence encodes CASSPGDTQYF.

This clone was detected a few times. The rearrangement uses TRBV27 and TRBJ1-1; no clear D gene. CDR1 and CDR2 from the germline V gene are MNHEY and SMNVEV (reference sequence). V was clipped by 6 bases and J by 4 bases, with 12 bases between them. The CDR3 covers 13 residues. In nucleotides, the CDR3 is TGTGCCAGCAGGTGGAAAAAGGGCACTGAAGCTTTCTTT. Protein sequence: CASRWKKGTEAFF.

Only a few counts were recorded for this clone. CDR3 bases: TGTGCCTGGAGTGGGGTCCGGCAGTTCCTCTCTGGAAACACCATATATTTT. The encoded protein is CAWSGVRQFLSGNTIYF. V is TRBV30 and J is TRBJ1-3, with no clear D. The germline CDR1 and CDR2 sequences are GTSNPN and SVGIG (reference sequence). V gave up 1 base and J gave up 0 bases, with 16 bases separating them. The CDR3 runs 17 residues.

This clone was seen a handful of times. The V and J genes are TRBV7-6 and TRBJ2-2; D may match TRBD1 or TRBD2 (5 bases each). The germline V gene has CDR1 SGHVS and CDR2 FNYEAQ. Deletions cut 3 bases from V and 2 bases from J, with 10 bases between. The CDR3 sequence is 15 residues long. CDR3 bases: TGTGCCAGCAGCTTTGGGGACGGCAACACCGGGGAGCTGTTTTTT. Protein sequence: CASSFGDGNTGELFF.

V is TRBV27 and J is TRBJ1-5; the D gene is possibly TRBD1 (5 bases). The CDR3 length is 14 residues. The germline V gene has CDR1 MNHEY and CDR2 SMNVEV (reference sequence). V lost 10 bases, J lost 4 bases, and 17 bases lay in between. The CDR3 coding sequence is TGTGCCATCGCCCGGGGGGAGACGAATCAGCCCCAGCATTTT. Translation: CAIARGETNQPQHF.

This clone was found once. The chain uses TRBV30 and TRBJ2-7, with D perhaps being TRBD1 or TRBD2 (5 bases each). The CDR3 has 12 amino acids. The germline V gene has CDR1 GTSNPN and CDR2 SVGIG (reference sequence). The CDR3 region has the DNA TGTGCTGGGGGTAGGGATAGCGTCGGGCAGTACTTC. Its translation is CAGGRDSVGQYF.

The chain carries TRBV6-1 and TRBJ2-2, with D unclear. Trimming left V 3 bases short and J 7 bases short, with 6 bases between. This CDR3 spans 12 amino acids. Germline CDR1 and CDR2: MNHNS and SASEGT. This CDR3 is CASSDRVGELFF. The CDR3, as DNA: TGTGCCAGCAGTGATCGTGTCGGGGAGCTGTTTTTT.